This T cell receptor (beta chain) derives from a study of blood T cell repertoires in COVID-19. The overall study: Samples representing acute and convalescent COVID-19 were sourced from the United States, Italy and Spain.

The method was immunoSEQ multiplex PCR; TCRdb's version includes in-frame clones alone and lacks a portion of them. Of hundreds of thousands of clones listed, nearly 90% are singletons. There are 15 residues in the CDR3. CDR1 is MNHEY, CDR2 SVGAGI, per germline. The trim removed 4 bases at V and 7 bases at J, leaving 9 bases unmatched. V usage is TRBV6-5 and J usage is TRBJ2-1; TRBD1 matches 8 bases. This sequence was found in a woman between 18 and 30 years old who had recovered from COVID-19. Sequenced material: peripheral blood. The CDR3 loop reads CASSSAGQGLNEQFF. CDR3 sequence (DNA): TGTGCCAGCAGTTCAGCCGGACAGGGTTTAAATGAGCAGTTCTTC.